The clone carrying this TCR beta chain was recorded only once. The germline gene is not matched at one end of the junction; a read error may be the cause. These data are taken from a study of blood T cell repertoires in COVID-19. Across the study: Sites in the United States, Italy and Spain provided acute and convalescent COVID-19 samples. T cells, B-cell-depleted T cells, or PBMCs supplied cDNA or gDNA.

CDR1 is GTSNPN and CDR2 is SVGIG in the germline V gene (reference sequence). The CDR3 runs 13 residues. Original handling: Amplification of reference gene primers provided the estimated nucleated cell counts. Profiling relied on immunoSEQ multiplex PCR, and the TCRdb table lists in-frame clones only, not all of them. The DNA was the basis for D and trimming; V, J and clone size are from that table. The sample lists about 320,000 clones, around 83% occurring once. The specimen sequenced was peripheral blood. The V gene is TRBV30, the J gene TRBJ2-1, with 15 nucleotides matching TRBD2. The origin of this receptor is a woman between 45 and 60 years old with acute or convalescent COVID-19. The CDR3, as DNA: TGTGCCTGGAGTGGGACTAGCGGGAGGGCCTGGGTCTTC. This sequence encodes CAWSGTSGRAWVF.